These 14 T cell receptor beta chains came from one sample sequenced in a study of blood T cell repertoires in COVID-19. TCRdb's table, derived via immunoSEQ multiplex PCR, lists solely in-frame clones and lacks some. The sample has more than 95,000 clones; more than 65% are singletons. Specimen: peripheral blood. These receptors were taken from a woman in her seventies with acute or convalescent COVID-19.

This clone was counted once. The rearrangement joins TRBV7-2 to TRBJ2-7, with TRBD2 identical over 11 bases. With 5 bases clipped from V and 7 bases from J, the junction kept 10 bases outside the gene matches. The CDR3 length is 15 residues. Germline CDR1 SGHTA, CDR2 FQGNSA. CDR3 sequence (DNA): TGTGCCAGCAGCCCATCTAGCGGGGGGTTCTATGAGCAGTACTTC. Protein sequence: CASSPSSGGFYEQYF.

This clone was seen only a few times. The rearrangement joins TRBV10-3 to TRBJ1-5; a weak D match, TRBD1 (5 bases). Germline V gene sequence: CDR1 ENHRY, CDR2 SYGVKD. V dropped 8 bases and J dropped 2 bases, with 13 bases sitting between them. The CDR3 covers 14 residues. CDR3 loop: CAIGGGGGNQPQHF. The CDR3 DNA reads TGTGCCATCGGTGGGGGGGGAGGCAATCAGCCCCAGCATTTT.

This clone was recorded only once. The chain couples TRBV10-3 to TRBJ1-1, with D perhaps TRBD1 (6 bases). CDR1 and CDR2 from the germline V gene are ENHRY and SYGVKD. V lost 5 bases, J lost 1 base, and 14 bases lay in between. The CDR3 covers 15 residues. CDR3: CAISSDRTPNTEAFF. The DNA for the CDR3 is TGTGCCATCAGTTCCGACAGGACCCCGAACACTGAAGCTTTCTTT.

V usage is TRBV28 and J usage is TRBJ2-3; D is ambiguous. Germline V gene lookup returns CDR1 MDHEN and CDR2 SYDVKM. The CDR3 is 13 residues long. Trimming cost V 5 bases and J 2 bases, with 8 bases left between them. The chain's CDR3 is CASSPQNTDTQYF. The CDR3 DNA reads as TGTGCCAGCAGTCCCCAGAACACAGATACGCAGTATTTT.

This clone has more than one count but fewer than ten. This chain links TRBV2 with TRBJ1-2; D may be TRBD1 (5 bases). Between the trimmed V and J ends, which lost 3 bases and 1 base, there was a span of 9 bases. This CDR3 comprises 14 residues. CDR1 SNHLY and CDR2 FYNNEI come from the germline V gene. CDR3 DNA sequence: TGTGCCAGCAGTGACGGGGGAAGTAACTATGGCTACACCTTC. This codes for CASSDGGSNYGYTF.

The rearrangement uses TRBV2 and TRBJ2-3, with TRBD2 matching 9 bases. CDR1 and CDR2 (germline): SNHLY, FYNNEI. V dropped 2 bases and J dropped 5; count of bases not matched to a gene: 5. The CDR3 extends over 15 amino acids. CDR3 nucleotides: TGTGCCAGCAGTGAAATAGCGGGAGTCTTAGATACGCAGTATTTT. The encoded protein is CASSEIAGVLDTQYF.

This sequence joins TRBV6-6 and TRBJ1-5; D call uncertain. V was pared by 6 bases and J by 3 bases, with 12 bases between. The CDR3 covers 14 residues. Germline assignment: CDR1 MNHNY and CDR2 SVGAGI (reference sequence). CDR3 nucleotide sequence: TGTGCCAGCAGGGGTATCGAGGTCAATCAGCCCCAGCATTTT. Protein sequence: CASRGIEVNQPQHF.

V usage is TRBV5-4 and J usage is TRBJ2-3; D may correspond to TRBD1 or TRBD2 (5 bases each). The V gene's germline CDR1 is SGHNT and CDR2 YYREEE (reference sequence). V shed 4 bases and J shed 3 bases, with 12 bases lying between them. The CDR3 consists of 14 residues. The CDR3 region is CASSLGRGTDTQYF. The CDR3 nucleotides are TGTGCCAGCAGCCTGGGACGGGGAACAGATACGCAGTATTTT.

In this sample, this clone turned up once. The chain couples TRBV6-1 to TRBJ2-7; 9 positions match TRBD2. V dropped 3 bases and J dropped 2; count of bases not matched to a gene: 5. This CDR3 is 15 amino acids long. Germline assignment: CDR1 MNHNS and CDR2 SASEGT. The CDR3 DNA is TGTGCCAGCAGTGAGGATGTAGCGGGGGCCTACGAGCAGTACTTC. As protein: CASSEDVAGAYEQYF.

The chain couples TRBV6-1 to TRBJ2-7; tentative D call: TRBD2 (6 bases). CDR1 is MNHNS, CDR2 SASEGT, per germline. Trimming removed 6 bases from V and 4 bases from J, with 19 bases in between. The CDR3 has 15 amino acids. The CDR3: CASRMDYPGLYEQYF. In nucleotides, the CDR3 is TGTGCCAGCAGGATGGACTACCCCGGTTTATACGAGCAGTACTTC.

This chain uses TRBV5-1 with TRBJ1-1; TRBD1 aligns across 8 bases. The junction had 7 bases not matched to a gene; V was cut back by 4 bases and J by 5 bases. The CDR3 has 14 residues. Per the germline V gene, CDR1 is SGHRS and CDR2 is YFSETQ. CDR3 in amino acids: CASSIRQGRTEAFF. In DNA form, the CDR3 reads TGCGCCAGCAGCATACGACAGGGGCGGACTGAAGCTTTCTTT.

This clone was observed a handful of times. This rearrangement joins TRBV25-1 to TRBJ1-4, with 8 nucleotides matching TRBD1. The length of the CDR3 is 14 residues. With 4 bases clipped from V and 5 bases from J, the junction kept 3 bases outside the gene matches. The V gene's germline CDR1 is MGHDK and CDR2 SYGVNS. CDR3 in amino acids: CASSVDRENEKLFF. In nucleotides, the CDR3 is TGTGCCAGCAGTGTGGACAGGGAGAATGAAAAACTGTTTTTT.

The V gene is TRBV7-9, the J gene TRBJ2-3; maybe TRBD2 (6 bases). Trimming cost V 5 bases and J 7 bases, with 16 bases left between them. Germline V gene sequence: CDR1 SEHNR, CDR2 FQNEAQ (reference sequence). There are 14 residues in the CDR3. The CDR3 DNA is TGTGCCAGCAGCCGTACCTTGGAGGGGAATACGCAGTATTTT. Translation gives CASSRTLEGNTQYF.

This chain joins TRBV24-1 and TRBJ2-3; TRBD2 matches at 9 bases. This CDR3 has 15 amino acids. Germline CDR1 reads KGHDR; CDR2 reads SFDVKD. The ends lost 3 bases at V and 7 bases at J; junction bases unmatched: 7. The CDR3 bases are TGTGCCACCAGTGATGGGCTAGCGGGGACCAATACGCAGTATTTT. This translates into CATSDGLAGTNTQYF.